What follows are 14 T cell receptor beta chains derived from one specimen sequenced in a study of CD8 T cells in Susac syndrome. Reverse transcription of about 0.5 to 1 ug RNA was performed with random hexamers. In TCRdb, the immunoSEQ multiplex PCR reads were re-called with MiXCR into one record per CDR3 protein. The sample records about 300,000 distinct CDR3 sequences, 65% to 90% being singletons. Sequenced: CD8+ T cells from PBMCs. The receptors stem from a human donor with multiple sclerosis.

The chain has TRBV2 and TRBJ1-5, with TRBD1 identical over 8 bases. CDR1 SNHLY and CDR2 FYNNEI come from the germline V gene. This CDR3 is built from 13 residues. The ends lost 5 bases at V and 4 bases at J; junction bases unmatched: 1. The CDR3, as DNA: TGTGCCAGCAGTCAGGGGGCGAATCAGCCCCAGCATTTT. This sequence encodes CASSQGANQPQHF.

The sample holds a few counts of this clonotype. This chain uses TRBV7-8 with TRBJ1-4, with TRBD1 as a possible D gene (5 bases). Trimming removed 8 bases from V and 3 bases from J, with 19 bases in between. Germline CDR1 reads SGHVS; CDR2 reads FQNEAQ. This CDR3 region has 16 residues. CDR3 DNA: TGTGCCAGCGTCCCTACCCGCCGGGGGGCTAATGAAAAACTGTTTTTT. This translates into CASVPTRRGANEKLFF.

The J gene is TRBJ2-1, the V gene TRBV3-1; TRBD2 agrees at 15 bases. V trimming: 4 bases; J trimming: 7 bases; junction bases outside the gene matches: 5. The length of the CDR3 is 16 residues. In germline, CDR1 is LGHDT, CDR2 YNNKEL (reference sequence). The CDR3 nucleotides are TGTGCCAGCAGCCTTCCGGGACTAGCGGGAGGTAATGAGCAGTTCTTC. Translated, it gives CASSLPGLAGGNEQFF.

This clonotype was found once. The CDR3 bases are TGTGCCAGCAGTCCCGGCCCGGGGGGGCGGGGTCCTTCAGATGAGCAGTTCTTC. This sequence encodes CASSPGPGGRGPSDEQFF. This chain connects TRBV28 to TRBJ2-1, with 8 bases fitting TRBD2. Germline V gene data show CDR1 as MDHEN and CDR2 as SYDVKM. There are 18 residues in the CDR3. The V gene end was trimmed by 5 bases and the J gene end by 8 bases; junction bases not matched to a gene: 20.

This chain connects TRBV7-9 to TRBJ1-4; D is perhaps TRBD1 (5 bases). Trimming removed 4 bases at V and 3 bases at J, with 15 bases between. This CDR3 has 16 residues. Germline values: CDR1 SEHNR, CDR2 FQNEAQ (reference sequence). The CDR3 coding sequence is TGTGCCAGCAGCTCGTCAGGGAGTCATCCTAATGAAAAACTGTTTTTT. Translated: CASSSSGSHPNEKLFF.

The rearrangement links TRBV3-1 to TRBJ2-7; 7 bases agree with TRBD1. The J segment lost 2 bases and the V segment lost 4 bases, leaving 5 bases of the junction unmatched. The CDR3 has 14 amino acids. Per the germline V gene, CDR1 is LGHDT and CDR2 is YNNKEL (reference sequence). This CDR3 is CASSPPQGPYEQYF. The CDR3 bases are TGTGCCAGCAGCCCCCCACAGGGGCCCTACGAGCAGTACTTC.

The genes are TRBV27 and TRBJ2-7; 11 bases line up with TRBD1. The V and J ends lost 3 bases and 0 bases, in that order; junction bases with no gene match: 1. The germline V gene encodes CDR1 MNHEY and CDR2 SMNVEV (reference sequence). This CDR3 spans 15 amino acids. Written as DNA, the CDR3 is TGTGCCAGCAGTTTGGGACAGGGGGTCTCCTACGAGCAGTACTTC. Encoded protein: CASSLGQGVSYEQYF.

The V and J genes are TRBV12-3 or TRBV12-4 and TRBJ2-7; no clear D. Trimming removed 4 bases at V and 3 bases at J, with 13 bases between. The CDR3 runs to 14 residues. CDR3 bases: TGTGCCAGCAGTTCCTGGGGTAGCAACTACGAGCAGTACTTC. Its translation: CASSSWGSNYEQYF.

This clonotype has just one count. The chain employs TRBV6-5 and TRBJ1-2; no definite D call. CDR3 size: 14 residues. V was cut by 0 bases and J by 7 bases, with 12 bases left in between. In germline, CDR1 is MNHEY, CDR2 SVGAGI. The CDR3 here is CASSYSSGLGGYTF. The CDR3 region has the DNA TGTGCCAGCAGTTACTCGAGCGGATTGGGTGGCTACACCTTC.

This sequence joins TRBV20-1 and TRBJ2-5, with a weak D call TRBD1 (6 bases). CDR1 and CDR2 from the germline V gene are DFQATT and SNEGSKA (reference sequence). V was trimmed by 7 bases and J by 5 bases, leaving 14 bases between them. The CDR3 extends over 12 amino acids. Written as DNA, the CDR3 is TGCAGTGACGAGGGGGTCGGGGAGACCCAGTACTTC. Translating gives CSDEGVGETQYF.

The chain has TRBV11-2 and TRBJ2-3, with TRBD2 identical over 10 bases. CDR1 SGHAT and CDR2 FQNNGV come from the germline V gene. V was pared by 1 base and J by 5 bases, with 6 bases of the junction left unmatched. The CDR3 totals 16 residues. The CDR3 coding sequence is TGTGCCAGCAGCTTAGTGCTAGCGGGAGACGAAGATACGCAGTATTTT. It codes for CASSLVLAGDEDTQYF. Full variable domain (outside the CDR3, taken from reference TRBV11-2 and TRBJ2-3): EAGVAQSPRYKIIEKRQSVAFWCNPISGHATLYWYQQILGQGPKLLIQFQNNGVVDDSQLPKDRFSAERLKGVDSTLKIQPAKLEDSAVYLCASSLVLAGDEDTQYFGPGTRLTVL.

This chain connects TRBV6-5 to TRBJ2-1; 8 positions agree with TRBD2. The CDR3 is 20 amino acids. V shed 0 bases, J shed 4 bases, and the junction held 17 bases outside the gene matches. Germline V gene data show CDR1 as MNHEY and CDR2 as SVGAGI. As DNA, the CDR3 is TGTGCCAGCAGTTACTCCGGTCCGGGACTAGTGGTTTCTAAGTACAATGAGCAGTTCTTC. Its protein is CASSYSGPGLVVSKYNEQFF.

This chain links TRBV28 with TRBJ2-1; 9 bases line up with TRBD1. Losses at the gene ends were 5 bases for V and 8 bases for J; bases not matched to a gene: 7. This CDR3 has 14 residues. Germline CDR1 and CDR2: MDHEN and SYDVKM. This CDR3 reads CASSRQGGYDEQFF. CDR3 DNA sequence: TGTGCCAGCAGTCGACAGGGGGGGTATGATGAGCAGTTCTTC. The full variable domain, its missing parts supplied by reference TRBV28 and TRBJ2-1, is DVKVTQSSRYLVKRTGEKVFLECVQDMDHENMFWYRQDPGLGLRLIYFSYDVKMKEKGDIPEGYSVSREKKERFSLILESASTNQTSMYLCASSRQGGYDEQFFGPGTRLTVL.

This rearrangement joins TRBV11-2 to TRBJ1-3, with D hard to call. CDR1 is SGHAT and CDR2 is FQNNGV in the germline V gene. This CDR3 is 11 amino acids long. Trimming pared 2 bases from V and 6 bases from J, leaving 2 bases between. The CDR3 DNA is TGTGCCAGCAGCTTATTAAACACCATATATTTT. It codes for CASSLLNTIYF.